Here is one T cell receptor (beta chain) with its context. No antigen is known for it. One base away there is no much larger clone; base qualities are not given. The CDR3 holds 12 amino acids from the cysteine to the phenylalanine. The read is trimmed to its CDR3 DNA, 36 bases read in frame from base 1. V is pruned by 5 bases and J by 8 bases, leaving 5 bases of the junction without a gene match. The germline V gene (reference sequence) yields SEHNR for CDR1 and FQNEAQ for CDR2. This entry is derived from a study of cytomegalovirus exposure and HLA in healthy donors (TCRdb year 2017). Regarding the study in general: In an earlier analysis of about 560 of the donors, approximately 260 Gb of sequence data and some 100 million unique TCR beta sequences from roughly 180 million T cells were reported. An early release covering roughly 600 HLA-typed donors comprised about 300 gigabases of sequencing data and around 85 million unique TCR sequences. Of the approximately 400 genotyped donors, around 81% fell in the genetic ancestry cluster associated with self-reported Caucasian donors. The aim of the study was to test whether cataloging public T cell receptors could identify signatures of past pathogen exposure. The T cell repertoires of about 700 subjects were profiled by immunosequencing and related to cytomegalovirus serostatus. Along with the approximately 670-subject first cohort, a separate validation cohort of 120 different subjects was used. High-throughput TCR immunosequencing, statistical association of individual TCRs with disease status, and machine learning were combined to predict cytomegalovirus infection status. To study patterns of TCR occurrence, a later analysis re-analyzed previously published TCR beta repertoires from around 670 donors and added high-resolution HLA genotyping. The later analysis used no new phenotypic data to find candidate immune exposures, relying instead on TCR beta sequences and their occurrence across donors. An earlier analysis of 587 of the donors used high-throughput TCR beta sequencing to judge whether each TCR beta V gene segment behaved as functional or pseudogenic. Alongside the repertoire data, information on donor age, sex, ethnicity and CMV serostatus was compiled. In a later genetic analysis, genome-wide SNP genotypes for about 65% of the roughly 700 donors were used, and that subset was treated as a discovery cohort. All discovery cohort repertoires had been generated on a single sequencing platform. HLA typing included class I and class II loci at four-digit resolution. Typing coverage differed by locus: A, B, C, DRB1 and DQB1 were typed in roughly 620-630 donors, DQA1 in roughly 500, DPA1 in some 610, and DPB1 in just under 490. Five DR-DQ haplotypes were treated as single units for association and clustering because of strong linkage in the cohort. Across around 400 genotyped donors of the cohort, an average of 235,054 unique TCR beta nucleotide sequences per donor were sequenced, and about a sixth of those sequences were non-productive. Here is what the overall study found, with its caveats: Broadly in line with IMGT annotations, most TCR beta V segments showed up in productive rearrangements about 87% or about 30% of the time in an earlier analysis of approximately 640 of the donors. A further reported finding was that TCR beta sequences accurately predicted the HLA-A and HLA-B alleles for most subjects in the first cohort. A group of highly shared sequence variants was considered likely to be a technical artifact of the sequencing pipeline. Some IMGT-functional V segments, including TRBV6-2 and TRBV6-3, could not be distinguished by the 87-base-pair reads and were therefore excluded. Roughly uniform sequencing depth across donors was assumed in presence/absence analyses, although this assumption may not hold. When HLA alleles, especially DR and DQ, strongly co-occurred, TCR associations were difficult to assign to individual alleles. In a later analysis, several top co-occurrence clusters were reported to appear linked to parvovirus B19, influenza, CMV and Epstein-Barr virus. Most CMV-associated TCR beta chains appeared to be HLA-restricted in a later analysis, and the HLA associations seemed to be driven largely by CMV exposure. A later analysis found that HLA-associated TCR beta chains were more clonally expanded and had lower generation probabilities than equally common non-associated chains. A later genetic analysis reported fewer N-insertions in productive TCRs among donors in an Asian-associated ancestry cluster than the approximately 670-donor mean. CMV serostatus was the only immune exposure information available for the cohort. An association between a missense DCLRE1C variant and V-gene and J-gene trimming of TCR beta chains was found in a later genetic analysis and replicated in an independent cohort. Across donors, most TCR sequences were observed very rarely, whereas some public TCRs were present in many individuals. According to the authors, the approach could potentially be generalized to other disease states and immunological phenotypes. Because HLA typing was unavailable for some donors at each locus, only the typed subset was used in association tests. Linkage disequilibrium might explain the correlated functional status among segregating V segments, but an unknown experimental factor could not be ruled out. A later analysis associated around 16,000 TCR beta sequences with specific HLA alleles at a false discovery rate of 0.05. The earlier analysis of almost 600 of the donors excluded some 16 rarely observed V segments, including chromosome 9 orphons, because counts were too low. In a later analysis, the rate of TCR association differed among HLA loci, with DRB1 alleles having the most associated TCRs and HLA-C alleles having the fewest. Cytomegalovirus status was reported to be diagnosed by the classifier with high specificity and sensitivity in both the original and validation cohorts. In the study, around 150 TCR beta chains were listed as associated with cytomegalovirus. In this cohort, only TCR beta chains were sequenced, and detectable features were limited by the absence of alpha or paired-chain data. In vitro tests confirmed that a few of the cytomegalovirus-associated TCR beta chains recognize cytomegalovirus antigens.

The cohort was made up of hundreds of healthy bone marrow donors. All cohort members were sampled while nominally healthy, although unrecorded immune exposures were likely present. The donor was CMV seropositive and was included in the group of some 290 seropositive cohort members. Every donor gave a peripheral blood sample, and the peripheral blood mononuclear cells from that sample were used for TCR beta sequencing. The Qiagen DNeasy Blood Extraction Kit was used to extract genomic DNA from the blood cell samples. The library came from the immunoSEQ multiplex PCR assay. A mixture of 60 forward primers for TCR Vbeta segments and 13 reverse primers for TCR Jbeta segments was used in the multiplex PCR. The CDR3 region of rearranged TCR beta genes was amplified from genomic DNA by a multiplex PCR assay. Amplified TCR beta libraries were sequenced as 87-base-pair reads on the Illumina HiSeq System. Per the original workflow: Across the roughly 700 repertoires, a later analysis counted some 80 million unique TCR beta chains, about 10 million of which were shared by at least two donors. Raw reads were error-corrected and collapsed into unique sequences by a nearest-neighbor algorithm in which closely related sequences were merged to remove PCR and sequencing errors. V, D and J gene segments were assigned by aligning CDR3 sequences to IMGT reference sequences. For a sequence to be retained, a match of at least six nucleotides was required to both a V gene segment and a J gene segment. A rearrangement counted as productive if the CDR3 had no stop codons and remained in frame with V and J, and every other rearrangement counted as non-productive. CDR3 was defined according to IMGT convention as the region running from the second conserved V-encoded cysteine to the conserved J-encoded phenylalanine. The earlier analysis of some 600 of the donors excluded sequences that lacked an unambiguous match to a single V gene segment. An earlier analysis of a few hundred of the donors classified V segments as functional when productive rearrangements were above 56.7% and as segregating when the standard deviation between donors was above 5%. A statistical classification framework was built to diagnose cytomegalovirus status from the catalog of TCR beta chain sequences. In a later analysis, V and J genes were assigned by comparing TCR nucleotide sequences against IMGT/GENE-DB human TR gene sequences. The TCRdist pipeline was used in a later analysis to assign CDR3 sequences and most-parsimonious VDJ recombination scenarios. In a later analysis, each TCR beta chain was defined by its CDR3 amino acid sequence together with its V-gene family, and reads without a unique V-gene family were excluded. To address suspected cross-contamination and a sequencing artifact, a later analysis removed roughly 640 highly shared, low-generation-probability nucleotide sequences. In a later analysis, a clonal expansion index for each public chain was calculated from normalized within-repertoire ranks of inferred template counts. Generation probabilities in a later analysis came from a VDJ recombination model fitted to out-of-frame rearrangements, and those results were checked against IGoR. A later analysis scored TCR-TCR, TCR-HLA and TCR-CMV co-occurrence with hypergeometric tests, applying a repertoire-size bias correction to TCR pairs. To estimate false discovery rates, a later analysis permuted the HLA or CMV assignments 20 times. In a later analysis, co-occurring TCRs were grouped using DBSCAN, and TCRdist sequence similarity was added for clustering within HLA-allele-positive subsets. Repertoires with fewer than 30,000 or more than 120,000 public chains were left out of co-occurrence clustering, as were four to six repertoires with anomalous nucleotide sharing. TCRdb obtained this table from immuneACCESS and retained in-frame rearrangements with V and J assigned. These tables miss some clones; where compared with another copy, unresolved V genes account for less than half of the shortfall, and the remainder is unexplained. The V and J calls and clone size are taken from that table; D and trimming were inferred from the DNA. Across this sample there are some 150,000 clones, with 75% to 80% seen only once. The ten largest make up about 6.4% of the sample.

The sequenced sample was PBMCs. This receptor was obtained from a man between 35 and 55 years old in good health and CMV-seropositive. The V and J genes are TRBV7-9 and TRBJ1-1, with 7 bases matching TRBD1. The sequence in DNA is TGTGCCAGCAGCCGATCGGACAGGGAAGCTTTCTTT. This gives the protein CASSRSDREAFF.